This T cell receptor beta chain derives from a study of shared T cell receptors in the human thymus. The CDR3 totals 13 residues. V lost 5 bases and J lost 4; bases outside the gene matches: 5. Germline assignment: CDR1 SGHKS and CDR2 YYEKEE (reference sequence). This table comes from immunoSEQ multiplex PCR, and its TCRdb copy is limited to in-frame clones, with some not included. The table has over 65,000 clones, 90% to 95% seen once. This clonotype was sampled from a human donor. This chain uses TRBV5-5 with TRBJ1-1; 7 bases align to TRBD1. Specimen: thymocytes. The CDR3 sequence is CASRDQGGTEAFF. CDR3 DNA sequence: TGTGCCAGCAGGGATCAGGGGGGCACTGAAGCTTTCTTT. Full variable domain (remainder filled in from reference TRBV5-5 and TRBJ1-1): DAGVTQSPTHLIKTRGQQVTLRCSPISGHKSVSWYQQVLGQGPQFIFQYYEKEERGRGNFPDRFSARQFPNYSSELNVNALLLGDSALYLCASRDQGGTEAFFGQGTRLTVV.